What follows are 32 T cell receptor beta chains derived from one specimen sequenced in a study of cytomegalovirus exposure and HLA in healthy donors. PCR was performed using 60 Vbeta and 13 Jbeta primers. The data were produced by immunoSEQ multiplex PCR, yet TCRdb's version contains in-frame clones alone and is incomplete. The sample lists about 140,000 clones, roughly 88% occurring once. Sample: PBMCs. Receptors originate from a middle-aged woman in good health and CMV-seronegative.

About this clone itself: Distinct nucleotide sequences in the sample also encode this CDR3. V gene TRBV6-5 combines with J gene TRBJ2-3, with no clear D. V was clipped by 4 bases and J by 0 bases, with 8 bases between them. Germline CDR1 and CDR2: MNHEY and SVGAGI. CDR3 length: 14 residues. The CDR3 DNA reads as TGTGCCAGCAGTTCGTACAGTAGCACAGATACGCAGTATTTT. Translated: CASSSYSSTDTQYF.

V is TRBV9 and J is TRBJ2-2; TRBD2 agrees at 7 bases. The CDR3 length is 14 residues. Losses at the gene ends were 5 bases for V and 1 base for J; bases not matched to a gene: 2. Per germline, CDR1 SGDLS and CDR2 YYNGEE. The CDR3 sequence is CASRTSWNTGELFF. CDR3 coding DNA: TGTGCCAGCAGGACTAGCTGGAACACCGGGGAGCTGTTTTTT.

This chain uses TRBV6-5 with TRBJ2-1; D remains ambiguous. Trimming took off 2 bases at V and 6 bases at J, with 14 bases between the two ends. This CDR3 comprises 15 residues. Germline-derived CDR1 and CDR2 are MNHEY and SVGAGI. CDR3 residues: CASSYASEPTNEQFF. CDR3 bases: TGTGCCAGCAGTTACGCCTCGGAGCCCACCAATGAGCAGTTCTTC.

Of note for this clone: The conserved final phenylalanine or tryptophan is absent from the CDR3, which likely points to a read error. The rearrangement links TRBV2 to TRBJ2-7; 7 bases align to TRBD2. The CDR3 sequence is 14 residues long. Germline CDR1 reads SNHLY; CDR2 reads FYNNEI. Trimming at V came to 6 bases and at J to 9 bases, leaving 14 bases not matched to a gene. In DNA form, the CDR3 reads TGTGCCAGCAGCCAAGGACTAGAAGGGAGTGGGCAGTACCTC. Amino acids: CASSQGLEGSGQYL.

This rearrangement joins TRBV10-1 to TRBJ1-1; 11 nucleotides match TRBD1. The germline V gene encodes CDR1 WNHNN and CDR2 SYGVQD (reference sequence). The CDR3 covers 18 residues. V lost 0 bases and J lost 0; bases outside the gene matches: 6. This chain's CDR3 is CASSESEGTGGLNTEAFF. In nucleotides, the CDR3 is TGCGCCAGCAGTGAGTCGGAGGGGACAGGGGGACTGAACACTGAAGCTTTCTTT.

This clone came up once. The rearrangement uses TRBV7-9 and TRBJ2-1; 7 bases fit TRBD1. This CDR3 has 16 amino acids. V dropped 5 bases and J dropped 5; count of bases not matched to a gene: 12. Germline CDR1 reads SEHNR; CDR2 reads FQNEAQ (reference sequence). CDR3 residues: CASSTMTRGYDNEQFF. CDR3 in DNA: TGTGCCAGCAGCACAATGACCAGGGGGTACGACAATGAGCAGTTCTTC.

CDR3 sequence reads: CASSPAWTSGAYEQYF. CDR3 nucleotide sequence: TGTGCCAGCAGCCCCGCTTGGACTAGTGGCGCCTACGAGCAGTACTTC. The chain is built from TRBV7-2 and TRBJ2-7, with TRBD2 identical over 7 bases. This CDR3 is built from 16 residues. V dropped 5 bases and J dropped 2; count of bases not matched to a gene: 12. Looked up from germline, CDR1 is SGHTA and CDR2 is FQGNSA. Supplemented by reference TRBV7-2 and TRBJ2-7, the full variable domain reads GAGVSQSPSNKVTEKGKDVELRCDPISGHTALYWYRQSLGQGLEFLIYFQGNSAPDKSGLPSDRFSAERTGGSVSTLTIQRTQQEDSAVYLCASSPAWTSGAYEQYFGPGTRLTVT.

This clone was detected only once. CDR3 amino acids: CASSLAPGGTDTQYF. For the CDR3, the DNA is TGTGCCAGCAGCTTAGCCCCCGGGGGGACAGATACGCAGTATTTT. V is TRBV7-9 and J is TRBJ2-3; 7 nucleotides agree with TRBD2. The V gene's germline CDR1 is SEHNR and CDR2 FQNEAQ (reference sequence). This CDR3 has 15 residues. Trimming at V came to 0 bases and at J to 3 bases, leaving 3 bases not matched to a gene.

This clone was seen a single time. The V gene is TRBV6-6, the J gene TRBJ1-1, with TRBD1 identical over 9 bases. Germline CDR1 reads MNHNY; CDR2 reads SVGAGI (reference sequence). This CDR3 is built from 14 residues. V trimming: 5 bases; J trimming: 4 bases; junction bases outside the gene matches: 5. The CDR3 reads CASSKQGAGTEAFF. Written as DNA, the CDR3 is TGTGCCAGCAGTAAACAGGGGGCTGGCACTGAAGCTTTCTTT.

V and J are TRBV4-1 and TRBJ2-3; D might be TRBD2 (6 bases). The length of the CDR3 is 17 residues. Germline CDR1 MGHRA, CDR2 YSYEKL. V was trimmed by 0 bases and J by 2 bases, leaving 15 bases between them. This CDR3 is CASSQDTAGLNTDTQYF. Written as DNA, the CDR3 is TGCGCCAGCAGCCAAGATACGGCGGGACTTAACACAGATACGCAGTATTTT.

V gene TRBV11-2 combines with J gene TRBJ2-5; 7 nucleotides align to TRBD2. V shed 3 bases, J shed 5 bases, and the junction held 3 bases outside the gene matches. CDR3 length: 13 residues. From germline, CDR1 is SGHAT and CDR2 FQNNGV. Here the CDR3 DNA reads TGTGCCAGCAGCTTCGCGGGAGCGGAGACCCAGTACTTC. Its protein product is CASSFAGAETQYF.

This chain uses TRBV2 with TRBJ1-5; D is perhaps TRBD1 (5 bases). Germline assignment: CDR1 SNHLY and CDR2 FYNNEI. The CDR3 length is 14 residues. V shed 8 bases and J shed 1 base, with 12 bases lying between them. The CDR3 loop reads CASDSLGSNQPQHF. Written as DNA, the CDR3 is TGTGCCAGCGACAGTCTCGGAAGCAATCAGCCCCAGCATTTT.

V gene TRBV4-1 combines with J gene TRBJ2-7; D is perhaps TRBD1 (6 bases). The CDR3 runs to 14 residues. Germline V gives CDR1 MGHRA, CDR2 YSYEKL. V was cut by 1 base and J by 0 bases, with 7 bases left in between. The CDR3 DNA is TGCGCCAGCAGCCAAGGAGGGGGCTCCTACGAGCAGTACTTC. It specifies CASSQGGGSYEQYF.

V usage is TRBV11-3 and J usage is TRBJ2-5; 9 bases line up with TRBD2. V was clipped by 1 base and J by 4 bases; unmatched bases: 10. Germline V CDR1 and CDR2: SGHNT, YENEEA. The CDR3 loop spans 17 amino acids. The chain's CDR3 is CASSLGGWNSGRETQYF. The CDR3 DNA is TGTGCCAGCAGCTTAGGCGGGTGGAATAGCGGGAGAGAGACCCAGTACTTC.

This clone showed up just once. The chain joins TRBV2 to TRBJ2-3; the D is unclear. The length of the CDR3 is 15 residues. Trimming took 7 bases from V and 2 from J, leaving 16 bases between them. The V gene's germline CDR1 is SNHLY and CDR2 FYNNEI. CDR3 DNA sequence: TGTGCCAGCACCTACAGAAAATCCATCACAGATACGCAGTATTTT. It specifies CASTYRKSITDTQYF.

The chain carries TRBV7-9 and TRBJ2-1; no definite D call. In germline, CDR1 is SEHNR, CDR2 FQNEAQ (reference sequence). V shed 3 bases and J shed 9 bases, with 12 bases lying between them. The CDR3 loop spans 13 amino acids. As DNA, the CDR3 is TGTGCCAGCAGCTTTTTTGGAGACCGTGAGCAGTTCTTC. Translation: CASSFFGDREQFF. Using reference TRBV7-9 and TRBJ2-1 for the parts outside the CDR3, the full variable domain is DTGVSQNPRHKITKRGQNVTFRCDPISEHNRLYWYRQTLGQGPEFLTYFQNEAQLEKSRLLSDRFSAERPKGSFSTLEIQRTEQGDSAMYLCASSFFGDREQFFGPGTRLTVL.

The chain joins TRBV28 to TRBJ1-2, with 11 bases aligning to TRBD1. Germline V CDR1 and CDR2: MDHEN, SYDVKM. V lost 6 bases and J lost 3; bases outside the gene matches: 3. This CDR3 is 14 amino acids long. Here the CDR3 DNA reads TGTGCCAGCAGCCTGGGACAGGGGGACTATGGCTACACCTTC. It yields the protein CASSLGQGDYGYTF.

V is TRBV14 and J is TRBJ1-2; possible D gene TRBD1, 5 bases. The CDR3 runs to 14 residues. Germline V gene sequence: CDR1 SGHDN, CDR2 FVKESK. Trimming took off 0 bases at V and 8 bases at J, with 13 bases between the two ends. The CDR3 nucleotides are TGTGCCAGCAGCCAAGAGGGGCCCCTGAGGGGCTACACCTTC. Translation gives CASSQEGPLRGYTF.

This clone was detected once. The chain has TRBV27 and TRBJ2-5; 10 positions agree with TRBD2. The CDR3 contains 15 residues. The trim removed 3 bases at V and 0 bases at J, leaving 1 base unmatched. Germline CDR1 MNHEY, CDR2 SMNVEV (reference sequence). The CDR3 is CASSFSGRYQETQYF. CDR3 bases: TGTGCCAGCAGTTTTAGCGGGAGGTACCAAGAGACCCAGTACTTC.

The chain is built from TRBV7-9 and TRBJ2-7; TRBD1 aligns across 7 bases. With 5 bases clipped from V and 6 bases from J, the junction kept 10 bases outside the gene matches. The CDR3 is 14 amino acids. In germline, CDR1 is SEHNR, CDR2 FQNEAQ (reference sequence). CDR3 protein: CASSEGQPIPEQYF. CDR3 coding DNA: TGTGCCAGCAGCGAGGGACAGCCCATTCCCGAGCAGTACTTC.

V gene TRBV19 combines with J gene TRBJ2-3; TRBD2 matches at 7 bases. J gave up 0 bases and V 8 bases, and 8 bases lay outside the gene matches. Germline values: CDR1 LNHDA, CDR2 SQIVND (reference sequence). The CDR3 length is 15 residues. The CDR3 nucleotides are TGTGCCAGTGCGAACCGGGACTATAGCACAGATACGCAGTATTTT. The encoded protein is CASANRDYSTDTQYF. Looking up the rest from reference TRBV19 and TRBJ2-3 gives the full variable domain: DGGITQSPKYLFRKEGQNVTLSCEQNLNHDAMYWYRQDPGQGLRLIYYSQIVNDFQKGDIAEGYSVSREKKESFPLTVTSAQKNPTAFYLCASANRDYSTDTQYFGPGTRLTVL.

The chain combines TRBV4-1 with TRBJ2-4; 7 bases line up with TRBD2. In germline, CDR1 is MGHRA, CDR2 YSYEKL. The CDR3 has 17 amino acids. V lost 1 base, J lost 3 bases, and 9 bases stayed unmatched. CDR3 DNA: TGCGCCAGCAGCCAAGGGCGGGCGGGAGTAGGCAAAAACATTCAGTACTTC. Translating gives CASSQGRAGVGKNIQYF.

The rearrangement links TRBV5-1 to TRBJ2-3; no firm D call. Per germline, CDR1 SGHRS and CDR2 YFSETQ. Trimming left V 0 bases short and J 3 bases short, with 14 bases between. The CDR3 extends over 16 amino acids. In DNA form, the CDR3 reads TGCGCCAGCAGCTTGGCCTTTCAAATCGGTACAGATACGCAGTATTTT. Its protein is CASSLAFQIGTDTQYF.

V and J are TRBV5-1 and TRBJ2-5, with TRBD2 matching over 7 bases. The CDR3 covers 16 residues. Looked up from germline, CDR1 is SGHRS and CDR2 is YFSETQ. V was pared by 0 bases and J by 2 bases, with 7 bases of the junction left unmatched. CDR3 sequence: CASSLAGASGQETQYF. In DNA, the CDR3 is TGCGCCAGCAGCTTGGCCGGGGCTAGCGGTCAAGAGACCCAGTACTTC. The full variable domain, rest sourced from reference TRBV5-1 and TRBJ2-5, is KAGVTQTPRYLIKTRGQQVTLSCSPISGHRSVSWYQQTPGQGLQFLFEYFSETQRNKGNFPGRFSGRQFSNSRSEMNVSTLELGDSALYLCASSLAGASGQETQYFGPGTRLLVL.

The chain employs TRBV30 and TRBJ2-1; D remains unclear. Germline CDR1 is GTSNPN and CDR2 is SVGIG (reference sequence). V was trimmed by 2 bases and J by 9 bases, leaving 11 bases between them. The CDR3 length is 12 residues. CDR3 amino acids: CAWSTLITEQFF. CDR3 in DNA: TGTGCCTGGAGTACCCTAATCACTGAGCAGTTCTTC.

The chain uses TRBV6-5 and TRBJ1-2; perhaps TRBD1 as D (6 bases). Germline V gene data show CDR1 as MNHEY and CDR2 as SVGAGI. The V end lost 6 bases, the J end lost 4 bases, and 18 bases lay between the germline ends. This CDR3 is built from 15 residues. CDR3 in DNA: TGTGCCAGCAGGGACAGCCACCTCTCCTTCTATGGCTACACCTTC. It translates to CASRDSHLSFYGYTF.

This clone was seen only once. The chain links TRBV27 to TRBJ1-2; no firm D call. Deletions cut 3 bases from V and 8 bases from J, with 19 bases between. The CDR3 runs 15 residues. CDR1 and CDR2 from the germline V gene are MNHEY and SMNVEV (reference sequence). As DNA, the CDR3 is TGTGCCAGCAGTTTCCACCCCAGCGGGCTAAGAGGCTACACCTTC. Translating it yields CASSFHPSGLRGYTF.

The gene calls are TRBV2 and TRBJ2-1; 13 nucleotides line up with TRBD2. Trimming removed 5 bases from V and 9 bases from J; junction bases left unmatched: 7. Germline V gives CDR1 SNHLY, CDR2 FYNNEI. The CDR3 runs to 15 residues. CDR3 sequence (DNA): TGTGCCAGCAGTCTCGGACTAGCGGGAGTTAGTGAGCAGTTCTTC. Translated: CASSLGLAGVSEQFF.

The gene calls are TRBV4-2 and TRBJ1-5, with 8 bases aligning to TRBD1. The CDR3 runs 15 residues. Trimming took 1 base from V and 7 from J; bases not matched to a gene: 6. CDR1 is LGHNA and CDR2 is YNFKEQ in the germline V gene. The CDR3 loop reads CASSQGDRTKQPQHF. DNA of the CDR3: TGTGCCAGCAGCCAAGGGGACAGGACGAAACAGCCCCAGCATTTT.

The chain carries TRBV27 and TRBJ2-3, with TRBD2 matching 7 bases. The CDR3 spans 16 residues. V was clipped by 4 bases and J by 2 bases; unmatched bases: 9. The germline gives CDR1 MNHEY, CDR2 SMNVEV (reference sequence). CDR3 loop: CASSSSGLGFTDTQYF. CDR3 nucleotide sequence: TGTGCCAGCAGTTCCTCTGGACTAGGGTTCACAGATACGCAGTATTTT.

The rearrangement links TRBV29-1 to TRBJ2-2; TRBD2 matches at 8 bases. Germline V gives CDR1 SQVTM, CDR2 ANQGSEA. V gave up 4 bases and J gave up 4 bases; unmatched junction bases: 2. The CDR3 is 13 amino acids. The CDR3 region is CSVGTSSTGELFF. For the CDR3, the DNA is TGCAGCGTTGGGACTAGCAGCACCGGGGAGCTGTTTTTT.

This clone has just a few counts. The chain employs TRBV5-8 and TRBJ2-7; tentatively, D is TRBD2 (5 bases). The germline V gene has CDR1 SGHTS and CDR2 YDEGEE. This CDR3 is 15 amino acids long. Trimming stripped 0 bases from V and 6 bases from J, with 16 bases between. The CDR3 nucleotides read TGTGCCAGCAGCTTGGATAGTACGGGCCGGGGCGAGCAGTACTTC. Translation gives CASSLDSTGRGEQYF.